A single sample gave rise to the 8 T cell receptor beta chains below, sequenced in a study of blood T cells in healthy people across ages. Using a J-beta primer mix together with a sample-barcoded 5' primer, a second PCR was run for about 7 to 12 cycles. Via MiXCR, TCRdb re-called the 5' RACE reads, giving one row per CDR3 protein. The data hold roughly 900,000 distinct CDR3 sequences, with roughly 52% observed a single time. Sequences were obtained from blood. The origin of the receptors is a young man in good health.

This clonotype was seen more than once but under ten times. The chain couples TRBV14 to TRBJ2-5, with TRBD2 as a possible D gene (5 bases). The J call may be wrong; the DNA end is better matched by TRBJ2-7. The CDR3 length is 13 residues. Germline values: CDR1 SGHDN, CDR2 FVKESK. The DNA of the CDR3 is TGTGCCAGCAGCCAAGATCGGGCGGGCGAGCAGTACTTC. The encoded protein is CASSQDRAGEQYF.

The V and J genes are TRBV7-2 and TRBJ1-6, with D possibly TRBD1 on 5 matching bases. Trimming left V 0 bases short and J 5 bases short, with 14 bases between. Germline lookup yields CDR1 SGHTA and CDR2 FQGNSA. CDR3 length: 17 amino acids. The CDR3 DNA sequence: TGTGCCAGCAGCTTAGCCCCTTCCGGGGGAAATAATTCACCCCTCCACTTT. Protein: CASSLAPSGGNNSPLHF.

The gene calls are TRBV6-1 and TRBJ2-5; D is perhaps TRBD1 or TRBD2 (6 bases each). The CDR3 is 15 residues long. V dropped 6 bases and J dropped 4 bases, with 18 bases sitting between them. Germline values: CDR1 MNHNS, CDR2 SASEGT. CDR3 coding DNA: TGTGCCAGCAGCGAGAAATTCAGGGGAGGAGAGACCCAGTACTTC. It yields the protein CASSEKFRGGETQYF.

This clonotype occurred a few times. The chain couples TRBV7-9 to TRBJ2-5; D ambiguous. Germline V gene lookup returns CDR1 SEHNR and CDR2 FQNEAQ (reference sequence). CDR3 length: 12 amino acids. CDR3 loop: CATHSAQETQYF. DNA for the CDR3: TGTGCTACGCACAGCGCCCAAGAGACCCAGTACTTC.

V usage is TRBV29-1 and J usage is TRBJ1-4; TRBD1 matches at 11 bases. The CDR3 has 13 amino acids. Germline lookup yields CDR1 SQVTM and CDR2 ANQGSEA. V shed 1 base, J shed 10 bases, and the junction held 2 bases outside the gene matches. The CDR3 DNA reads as TGCAGCGTTGAAGGGACAGGGGGCGGAAAACTGTTTTTT. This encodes CSVEGTGGGKLFF.

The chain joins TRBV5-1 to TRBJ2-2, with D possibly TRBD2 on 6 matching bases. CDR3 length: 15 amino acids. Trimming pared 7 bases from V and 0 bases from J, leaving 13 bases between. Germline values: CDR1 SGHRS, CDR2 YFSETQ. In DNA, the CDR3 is TGCGCCAGCTTGGAGGGCAGCTCGAACACCGGGGAGCTGTTTTTT. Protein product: CASLEGSSNTGELFF. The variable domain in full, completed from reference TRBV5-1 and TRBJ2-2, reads KAGVTQTPRYLIKTRGQQVTLSCSPISGHRSVSWYQQTPGQGLQFLFEYFSETQRNKGNFPGRFSGRQFSNSRSEMNVSTLELGDSALYLCASLEGSSNTGELFFGEGSRLTVL.

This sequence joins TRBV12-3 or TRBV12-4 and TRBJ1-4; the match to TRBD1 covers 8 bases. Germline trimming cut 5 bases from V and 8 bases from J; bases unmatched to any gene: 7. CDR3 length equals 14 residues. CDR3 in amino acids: CASSGQGSEEKLFF. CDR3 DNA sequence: TGTGCCAGCAGTGGACAGGGCTCGGAGGAAAAACTGTTTTTT.

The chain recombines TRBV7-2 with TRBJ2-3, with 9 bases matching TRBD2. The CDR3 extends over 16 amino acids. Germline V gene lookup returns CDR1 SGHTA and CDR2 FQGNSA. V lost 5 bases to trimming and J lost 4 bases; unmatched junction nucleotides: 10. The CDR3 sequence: CASSRERGVSADTQYF. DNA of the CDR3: TGTGCCAGCAGCCGTGAGCGGGGGGTCTCGGCAGATACGCAGTATTTT.